This entry features one TCR beta chain sequence. Its antigen is not yet known. No base quality information exists; no much larger clone differs at one position. This entry is derived from a study of shared clonotypes between healthy human individuals (dated by TCRdb to between 2020 and 2021). Regarding the research as a whole: The cohort comprised a couple of women and a few men aged 18 to 49 years. For each donor, CD4 naive and CD4 memory were each run on three plates, CD8 naive on two plates, and CD8 memory on one plate. The study deeply sequenced blood TCR repertoires of five healthy adults to estimate repertoire size and the extent of clonotype sharing between individuals. To increase sequencing depth and limit assay-specific biases, different laboratories used diverse techniques to prepare libraries and sequence TCR repertoires. Between about 0.8 and 9 billion PBMCs per donor were obtained by leukapheresis.

TCR CDR3 regions were amplified from genomic DNA by multiplex PCR using the deep immunoSEQ assay. For each cell subset, the extracted genomic DNA was distributed evenly across all wells of several immunoSEQ 96-well plates, and each plate served as one replicate. Each replicate PCR for sorted subsets received roughly 0.2 ug genomic DNA, equal to about 29,000 T cell genomes. Purified libraries were quantified with a Qubit 3.0 fluorometer, sized on a Bioanalyzer 2100, and re-quantified with the KAPA Library Quantification kit. A separate single-read 150-cycle Illumina NextSeq 550 flow cell was used to sequence each immunoSEQ 96-well plate. Per the source publication's procedure: Because only junctional sequences without quality scores were contained in the immunoSEQ output, filtering matching that applied to full-length reads could not be performed. To assign V/J genes and CDR3, sequences were annotated using PyIR, a Python wrapper for IgBLAST v1.9, with IMGT germline references. Reads were removed for weak V/J assignments (E-value above 1e-6), missing CDR3, stop codons, out-of-frame junctions, or ambiguous translated residues. V3J clonotypes were defined as sequences sharing the same inferred V gene, J gene, and CDR3 amino acid sequence. The percentage overlap between two repertoires was calculated by dividing the number of shared unique clonotypes by the size of the smaller repertoire. Repertoire richness was assessed with RTK rarefaction, the Chao1 estimator, and Recon v2.1 estimates of unobserved clonotypes. Generation probabilities were computed with OLGA for all TCRbeta clonotypes obtained by the gDNA method from a few donors. TCRdb limited this immuneACCESS table to in-frame rearrangements with V and J called. A share of clones is missing; checked studies link under half to unresolved V genes, and the rest is unexplained. For V, J and clone size, that table is used; D and trimming come from the DNA. A total of millions of clones appear in this sample, roughly 95% of them only once. The ten largest clones represent 0.1% to 0.15% of the sample.

Healthy HIV-negative adults with no recently reported acute infections or vaccinations were included as donors. Every donor was a Caucasian adult living in Nashville, Tennessee, USA. CD4+ T cells were enriched by magnetic negative selection; naive cells were then positively selected on CD45RA, and the negative fraction formed the memory subset. Blood was collected by leukapheresis, and PBMCs were isolated by Ficoll-Histopaque density gradient centrifugation and then cryopreserved in liquid nitrogen vapor phase. Analytical flow cytometry was used to check the purity and quantity of each magnetically sorted T cell population. Each sorted fraction had its genomic DNA isolated and then quantified by UV absorbance on a Nanodrop 2000c. General findings and caveats noted by the study authors: Sampling was restricted to blood, and TCR repertoires in tissues likely differ from the TCR repertoires found in blood. Sharing across a handful of donors was observed for about 4.8% of naive CD4, over 3% of naive CD8, about 2.3% of memory CD4, and roughly 0.4% of memory CD8 clonotypes. Clonotypes shared by all four sorted-subset donors showed higher generation probabilities than non-shared clonotypes. Because the study included only a small number of donors, the genetic and exposure-history diversity represented was limited. Rarefaction of sorted-subset datasets indicated incomplete sequencing despite the large sequencing depth. Pairwise subsampling led to the expectation that sequencing depth would affect the degree of clonotype sharing among donors. Larger estimated clonotype richness was generally found for naive subsets than for memory subsets.

The receptor was derived from a man aged 18 to 30 in good health. The sample was naive CD4+ T cells sorted from blood. The sample's cell subset or site label is to be understood as: CD45RA+ positively selected.

The CDR3 protein is CASSLADVNEQFF. The sequenced DNA is TGTGCCAGCAGCTTAGCGGACGTCAATGAGCAGTTCTTC. In this chain, TRBV7-2 is recombined with TRBJ2-1; a confident D gene designation cannot be given. From cysteine to phenylalanine, the CDR3 is 13 amino acids long. Only the CDR3 part of the read is kept: 39 bases, read in frame from the first base. CDR1 and CDR2 are drawn from the germline V gene: SGHTA, FQGNSA. V loses 0 bases of germline sequence and J loses 6 bases, and the interval between the two ends is 6 bases.